This T cell receptor beta chain originates from a study of blood T cell repertoires in COVID-19. Study as a whole: Sample material is recorded as cDNA or gDNA derived from T cells, B-cell-depleted T cells, or PBMCs.

Per the original data handling: Cell counts per sample came from amplifying reference gene primers. TCRdb's table, derived via immunoSEQ multiplex PCR, lists solely in-frame clones and lacks some. That table furnishes V, J and clone size, whereas the DNA furnished D and trimming. The data hold approximately 450,000 clones, with around nine tenths observed a single time. This CDR3 region has 16 residues. The V segment lost 5 bases and the J segment 0 bases; nucleotides outside the gene matches: 10. The germline gives CDR1 SGHNT, CDR2 YYREEE (reference sequence). Participant age was roughly 18 to 89 years, and participants resided in fewer than 30 US areas.

The receptor comes from a woman aged 18-29 years with acute COVID-19. Sequences were obtained from PBMCs or T cells enriched from blood (not recorded which). The chain joins TRBV5-4 to TRBJ1-1, with 7 bases identical to TRBD1. This CDR3 is CASRPDREFVNTEAFF. In DNA form, the CDR3 reads TGTGCCAGCAGGCCTGACAGGGAGTTCGTGAACACTGAAGCTTTCTTT.